What follows describes a single T cell receptor (beta chain). The germline V gene encodes CDR1 PRHDT and CDR2 FYEKMQ (reference sequence). The CDR3 is made up of 14 amino acids. V shed 7 bases and J shed 0 bases, with 13 bases lying between them. The record originates from a study of blood T cell repertoires in COVID-19. The method was immunoSEQ multiplex PCR; TCRdb's version includes in-frame clones alone and lacks a portion of them. The sample has a few hundred thousand clones; 70% to 90% are singletons. V is TRBV13 and J is TRBJ2-7; D might be TRBD1 (7 bases). This sequence was found in a woman in her 30s who had recovered from COVID-19. Material: peripheral blood. The CDR3: CASTSGGSSYEQYF. In DNA form, the CDR3 reads TGTGCCAGCACCTCAGGGGGGAGCTCCTACGAGCAGTACTTC.